This passage covers 19 T cell receptor beta chains from one sample sequenced in a study of control samples from healthy donors and cancer patients. Some clones are missing from TCRdb's copy, which holds only in-frame ones; the method was immunoSEQ multiplex PCR. The sample contains approximately 190,000 clones, roughly nine tenths of which appear only once. Sequences were obtained from blood. These receptor sequences come from a man in his thirties or forties in good health.

The V call is TRBV5-4, the J call TRBJ2-7; TRBD2 matches 7 bases. Germline assignment: CDR1 SGHNT and CDR2 YYREEE (reference sequence). This CDR3 region has 15 residues. Losses at the gene ends were 4 bases for V and 0 bases for J; bases not matched to a gene: 7. CDR3 nucleotide sequence: TGTGCCAGCAGCACCGGACTAGATAGCTCCTACGAGCAGTACTTC. Its protein is CASSTGLDSSYEQYF. The entire variable domain, with the rest obtained from reference TRBV5-4 and TRBJ2-7, is as follows: ETGVTQSPTHLIKTRGQQVTLRCSSQSGHNTVSWYQQALGQGPQFIFQYYREEENGRGNFPPRFSGLQFPNYSSELNVNALELDDSALYLCASSTGLDSSYEQYFGPGTRLTVT.

The rearrangement links TRBV11-3 to TRBJ2-5; 8 nucleotides match TRBD1. Trimming removed 5 bases from V and 2 bases from J; junction bases left unmatched: 4. Germline V CDR1 and CDR2: SGHNT, YENEEA. The length of the CDR3 is 14 residues. CDR3 residues: CASSEGQEQETQYF. As DNA, the CDR3 is TGTGCCAGCAGCGAGGGACAGGAACAAGAGACCCAGTACTTC.

The chain recombines TRBV12-3 or TRBV12-4 with TRBJ1-6; D uncertain. The CDR3 has 10 residues. V was pared by 11 bases and J by 5 bases, with 4 bases between. CDR3 in DNA: TGTGCCGGGGATAATTCACCCCTCCACTTT. Its protein product is CAGDNSPLHF.

This chain joins TRBV30 and TRBJ1-2, with 10 positions matching TRBD1. Germline V lookup: CDR1 GTSNPN, CDR2 SVGIG (reference sequence). The CDR3 runs 15 residues. V lost 3 bases, J lost 7 bases, and 11 bases stayed unmatched. CDR3 DNA: TGTGCCTGGAGGAAACGGGACAGGGGAGGTGGTGGCTACACCTTC. The encoded protein is CAWRKRDRGGGGYTF.

The rearrangement uses TRBV2 and TRBJ1-4; no clear D gene. V lost 8 bases, J lost 8 bases, and 18 bases lay in between. Germline CDR1 is SNHLY and CDR2 is FYNNEI. The CDR3 sequence is 14 residues long. CDR3 loop: CASRSAGIGEKLFF. The CDR3, as DNA: TGTGCCAGCCGGTCAGCCGGAATAGGGGAAAAACTGTTTTTT.

This clone was observed once. V usage is TRBV6-5 and J usage is TRBJ2-1, with 9 nucleotides matching TRBD1. Germline CDR1 and CDR2: MNHEY and SVGAGI. The CDR3 is made up of 15 amino acids. J gave up 8 bases and V 0 bases, and 5 bases lay outside the gene matches. This CDR3 is CASSYSTGQGDEQFF. DNA for the CDR3: TGTGCCAGCAGTTACTCGACGGGACAGGGCGATGAGCAGTTCTTC.

The chain couples TRBV19 to TRBJ2-7; the D is unclear. Germline loops: CDR1 LNHDA, CDR2 SQIVND (reference sequence). The CDR3 has 14 residues. Trimming pared 5 bases from V and 3 bases from J, leaving 14 bases between. CDR3 DNA sequence: TGTGCCAGTAGTCTCAACGCAGAGATCTACGAGCAGTACTTC. It specifies CASSLNAEIYEQYF.

The V and J genes are TRBV5-5 and TRBJ1-1; perhaps TRBD1 as D (6 bases). This CDR3 comprises 15 residues. The V and J ends lost 6 bases and 2 bases respectively, with 17 bases between them. Germline loops: CDR1 SGHKS, CDR2 YYEKEE (reference sequence). CDR3: CASIRDKGTNTEAFF. CDR3 nucleotide sequence: TGTGCCAGCATCCGGGACAAGGGGACCAACACTGAAGCTTTCTTT.

This sequence joins TRBV19 and TRBJ1-1, with D unresolved. The CDR3 has 18 residues. Per germline, CDR1 LNHDA and CDR2 SQIVND (reference sequence). V lost 2 bases and J lost 0, with 19 bases in between. The CDR3 DNA reads as TGTGCCAGTAGTATAAGTGGTAACGGTGCGGCAATGAACACTGAAGCTTTCTTT. This encodes CASSISGNGAAMNTEAFF.

The chain carries TRBV28 and TRBJ2-3, with 8 positions matching TRBD2. Germline V lookup: CDR1 MDHEN, CDR2 SYDVKM. There are 14 residues in the CDR3. Trimming cost V 6 bases and J 4 bases; bases outside gene matches: 6. The CDR3 DNA reads TGTGCCAGCAGCCGGGGGGGCGCCGCAGATACGCAGTATTTT. Translated, it gives CASSRGGAADTQYF.

V usage is TRBV27 and J usage is TRBJ1-2; D is possibly TRBD1 (5 bases). Germline-derived CDR1 and CDR2 are MNHEY and SMNVEV (reference sequence). CDR3 length: 13 amino acids. V lost 0 bases, J lost 6 bases, and 8 bases lay in between. The CDR3 spells CASSLSDSNGYTF. In DNA form, the CDR3 reads TGTGCCAGCAGTTTATCCGACAGTAATGGCTACACCTTC.

J is TRBJ1-2 and V is TRBV11-2, with 10 bases fitting TRBD1. The CDR3 has 14 amino acids. The J segment lost 3 bases and the V segment lost 5 bases, leaving 3 bases of the junction unmatched. The germline gives CDR1 SGHAT, CDR2 FQNNGV. The CDR3, as DNA: TGTGCCAGCAGCCTAGGGACAGGGGACTATGGCTACACCTTC. Translated: CASSLGTGDYGYTF.

The V gene is TRBV24-1, the J gene TRBJ1-5; 8 nucleotides align to TRBD1. Germline lookup yields CDR1 KGHDR and CDR2 SFDVKD. The CDR3 has 18 residues. V was clipped by 4 bases and J by 1 base; unmatched bases: 11. CDR3 DNA sequence: TGTGCCACCAGTGACCCTAAAGGACAGGGTATAAGCAATCAGCCCCAGCATTTT. This translates into CATSDPKGQGISNQPQHF.

This clone was seen only once. In DNA, the CDR3 is TGTGCCAGTAGTATTGGTGGGACCTCCTACGAGCAGTACTTC. Its protein product is CASSIGGTSYEQYF. V usage is TRBV19 and J usage is TRBJ2-7; possibly TRBD1 or TRBD2 for D (5 bases each). The CDR3 sequence is 14 residues long. Trimming removed 3 bases at V and 0 bases at J, with 9 bases between. Germline V gives CDR1 LNHDA, CDR2 SQIVND (reference sequence).

The CDR3 loop reads CASSIGQGSSYNEQFF. For the CDR3, the DNA is TGTGCCAGTAGTATTGGACAGGGAAGCTCCTACAATGAGCAGTTCTTC. The chain combines TRBV19 with TRBJ2-1; the match to TRBD1 covers 8 bases. From germline, CDR1 is LNHDA and CDR2 SQIVND (reference sequence). V shed 3 bases and J 0 bases; nucleotides not matched to a gene: 4. The CDR3 runs 16 residues.

Only one count was recorded for this clone. CDR3 loop: CASSIRGGHTDTQYF. The DNA of the CDR3 is TGTGCCAGCAGCATCCGGGGGGGCCACACAGATACGCAGTATTTT. V usage is TRBV13 and J usage is TRBJ2-3; 8 positions agree with TRBD2. The CDR3 runs 15 residues. V gave up 5 bases and J gave up 2 bases; unmatched junction bases: 6. CDR1 is PRHDT and CDR2 is FYEKMQ in the germline V gene (reference sequence).

This CDR3 is CASSVVIGGSYNEQFF. The CDR3 bases are TGTGCCAGCAGCGTAGTAATCGGGGGCTCCTACAATGAGCAGTTCTTC. The V and J genes are TRBV9 and TRBJ2-1; D is perhaps TRBD2 (6 bases). V was cut by 0 bases and J by 0 bases, with 10 bases left in between. CDR1 and CDR2 from the germline V gene are SGDLS and YYNGEE. The CDR3 has 16 residues.

In its sample, this clone was seen once. The chain joins TRBV18 to TRBJ1-5, with 9 positions matching TRBD1. Germline CDR1 reads KGHSH; CDR2 reads LQKENI. The CDR3 totals 15 residues. V trimming: 6 bases; J trimming: 5 bases; junction bases outside the gene matches: 8. The CDR3 reads CASSPGTGIDQPQHF. The CDR3 bases are TGTGCCAGCTCCCCCGGGACAGGGATAGATCAGCCCCAGCATTTT.

This clone was seen only once. The chain carries TRBV7-6 and TRBJ2-3; the D gene is possibly TRBD1 (6 bases). The CDR3 contains 17 residues. V was shortened by 1 base and J by 2 bases, with 16 bases between the two germline ends. From germline, CDR1 is SGHVS and CDR2 FNYEAQ. The CDR3 sequence is CASSLGLLGGNTDTQYF. DNA for the CDR3: TGTGCCAGCAGCTTAGGTCTTTTAGGGGGAAACACAGATACGCAGTATTTT.